This note documents a single T cell receptor (beta chain) sequence. What it recognizes is unknown. This sample was taken from a study of T cell repertoires in cytomegalovirus infection. The CDR3 sequence is 17 residues long. V was cut by 6 bases and J by 3 bases, with 21 bases left in between. Study-wide results and caveats: What dominated the ex vivo response were HLA-C-restricted CMV-specific TCR beta clonotypes. The study identified carriers of CMV plus the relevant HLA from cumulative public TCR beta family frequency.

MiXCR, run by TCRdb on the reads, gives a single entry per CDR3 protein. The sample includes 800,000 to 950,000 distinct CDR3 sequences, approximately 29% of them seen just once. The J gene is TRBJ2-1, the V gene TRBV12-3 or TRBV12-4; no definite D call. This TCR was sampled from a human donor in good health (CMV status not recorded). Some clones in this sample may be carry-over from other donors' samples. Here the sequenced sample was cultured CD8+ T cells from PBMCs, taken from culture after CMV antigen stimulation. Here the CDR3 reads CASSSTETVGNYNEQFF. In DNA form, the CDR3 reads TGTGCCAGCAGCTCCACGGAGACGGTGGGCAACTACAATGAGCAGTTCTTC.